The subject of this entry is one TCR beta chain. The source of the sample is a study of blood T cell repertoires in COVID-19. Study as a whole: Material from acute and convalescent COVID-19 was sourced from the United States, Italy and Spain.

Per the original methods: Using reference gene primer amplification, nucleated cell counts were estimated. Here immunoSEQ multiplex PCR was the method, and the copy in TCRdb shows in-frame clones only, minus some. V and J calls and clone size are given by that table; D and trimming were obtained from the DNA. The table shows around 270,000 clones, with more than 75% occurring only once. Trimming took off 2 bases at V and 6 bases at J, with 10 bases between the two ends. Germline-derived CDR1 and CDR2 are SGHAT and FQNNGV. This CDR3 is 14 amino acids long. The sample consisted of peripheral blood. The chain employs TRBV11-2 and TRBJ1-4; D unclear. The receptor was derived from a woman in her fifties or sixties with acute or convalescent COVID-19. This CDR3 reads CASSLSRQDEKLFF. The CDR3 DNA follows: TGTGCCAGCAGCTTATCCCGGCAGGATGAAAAACTGTTTTTT.